Below, 14 T cell receptor beta chains from the same sample are listed, as sequenced in a study of T cells in Graves' hyperthyroidism and ophthalmopathy. Template material for amplifying TCR beta CDR3 regions consisted of RNA transcripts. RT-PCR in the first round (using the HTBI primer set) targeted the TCR CDR3. TCRdb re-derived calls from the multiplex PCR reads in MiXCR, one entry per CDR3 protein. The sample yields around 190,000 distinct CDR3 sequences, roughly a sixth seen once. The sequenced material came from blood. All receptors derive from a woman aged 45 to 65 with Graves' hyperthyroidism.

This clonotype was observed many times. This chain uses TRBV7-3 with TRBJ2-1, with TRBD2 matching over 12 bases. Germline V gives CDR1 SGHTA, CDR2 FQGTGA. V shed 5 bases, J shed 4 bases, and the junction held 6 bases outside the gene matches. The CDR3 is 16 residues long. CDR3 amino acids: CASSPAGTSGYNEQFF. The CDR3 coding sequence is TGTGCCAGCAGCCCAGCCGGGACTAGCGGGTACAATGAGCAGTTCTTC.

The table lists this clonotype with many counts. The chain uses TRBV11-2 and TRBJ2-1, with D possibly called TRBD1 or TRBD2 (6 bases each). Germline V CDR1 and CDR2: SGHAT, FQNNGV. Trimming took 8 bases from V and 8 from J, leaving 22 bases between them. The CDR3 loop spans 15 amino acids. The CDR3 here is CASGGLKDEGYEQFF. In DNA form, the CDR3 reads TGTGCCAGCGGGGGGCTAAAAGACGAGGGGTATGAGCAGTTCTTC.

This clonotype was counted at least ten times. A read error may account for a junction end that differs from germline. The chain is built from TRBV27 and TRBJ2-7; D possibly uses TRBD1 or TRBD2 (5 bases each). The CDR3 spans 15 residues. Germline V lookup: CDR1 MNHEY, CDR2 SMNVEV (reference sequence). This CDR3 reads CASSLSGLVVYEQYF. Here the CDR3 DNA reads TGTGCCAGCAGCTTATCGGGGCTAGTTGTCTACGAGCAGTACTTC.

Many counts were recorded for this clonotype. The chain links TRBV20-1 to TRBJ2-5; D tentatively reads TRBD1 or TRBD2 (5 bases each). There are 14 residues in the CDR3. V was trimmed by 6 bases and J by 1 base, leaving 15 bases between them. Germline V lookup: CDR1 DFQATT, CDR2 SNEGSKA (reference sequence). CDR3 nucleotides: TGCAGTGCCAACACACCGGGGACCCAAGAGACCCAGTACTTC. Its protein product is CSANTPGTQETQYF.

The gene calls are TRBV30 and TRBJ2-1; 11 nucleotides match TRBD2. V shed 3 bases and J 6 bases; nucleotides not matched to a gene: 13. This CDR3 spans 17 amino acids. CDR1 is GTSNPN, CDR2 SVGIG, per germline (reference sequence). The CDR3 sequence is CAWRATSGMTPGNEQFF. The CDR3 DNA follows: TGTGCCTGGAGAGCGACTAGCGGGATGACCCCCGGCAATGAGCAGTTCTTC.

This clonotype was detected ten times or more. The chain couples TRBV6-1 to TRBJ1-5, with TRBD1 matching 9 bases. J was trimmed by 7 bases and V by 5 bases; bases with no gene match: 3. The CDR3 sequence is 13 residues long. Germline lookup yields CDR1 MNHNS and CDR2 SASEGT. The CDR3 sequence is CASSSGTGQPQHF. In DNA, the CDR3 is TGTGCCAGCAGTTCAGGGACAGGGCAGCCCCAGCATTTT.

This clonotype showed up many times. The chain joins TRBV5-1 to TRBJ1-2, with D tentatively TRBD1 (6 bases). Germline-derived CDR1 and CDR2 are SGHRS and YFSETQ. This CDR3 spans 15 amino acids. The ends were cut back, 0 bases at V and 2 bases at J, with 11 bases in the middle. CDR3: CASSLASGQNYGYTF. The CDR3 region has the DNA TGCGCCAGCAGCTTGGCCAGTGGACAGAACTATGGCTACACCTTC.

This chain joins TRBV6-1 and TRBJ2-3, with 12 bases that match TRBD2. CDR1 and CDR2 from the germline V gene are MNHNS and SASEGT. V lost 4 bases to trimming and J lost 3 bases; unmatched junction nucleotides: 5. This CDR3 is 16 amino acids long. The CDR3 here is CASSALAGGLTDTQYF. DNA of the CDR3: TGTGCCAGCAGTGCACTAGCGGGAGGCTTGACAGATACGCAGTATTTT.

The CDR3 region has the DNA TGTGCCAGCAGTTCCCTTGGACTAGCGGGAGTGTCGACCCAGTACTTC. Translation gives CASSSLGLAGVSTQYF. The rearrangement uses TRBV6-5 and TRBJ2-5; 13 positions match TRBD2. Germline CDR1 reads MNHEY; CDR2 reads SVGAGI. V dropped 4 bases and J dropped 7; count of bases not matched to a gene: 9. There are 16 residues in the CDR3.

This clonotype was seen a few times. A much larger clone differs by one base, so this may be a read error. This rearrangement joins TRBV2 to TRBJ1-4, with D maybe TRBD1 (5 bases). CDR1 and CDR2 from the germline V gene are SNHLY and FYNNEI. This CDR3 contains 15 residues. The CDR3 is CASSLPGPRNGKLFF. The CDR3 region has the DNA TGTGCCAGCAGTCTACCGGGACCGCGGAATGGAAAACTGTTTTTT.

This clonotype came up many times. The V gene is TRBV18, the J gene TRBJ2-7, with 9 bases matching TRBD1. The length of the CDR3 is 17 residues. V trimming: 1 base; J trimming: 5 bases; junction bases outside the gene matches: 12. Germline lookup yields CDR1 KGHSH and CDR2 LQKENI. Here the CDR3 reads CASSPLEAGQGGHEQYF. CDR3 in DNA: TGTGCCAGCTCACCACTCGAGGCGGGACAGGGTGGCCACGAGCAGTACTTC.

This clonotype appeared many times. V usage is TRBV5-1 and J usage is TRBJ2-1; 13 bases match TRBD2. Germline V gene lookup returns CDR1 SGHRS and CDR2 YFSETQ. With V trimmed by 6 bases and J by 3 bases, 3 bases remained unmatched. The CDR3 has 15 residues. DNA of the CDR3: TGCGCCAGCATGACTAGCGGGAGGCGCTACAATGAGCAGTTCTTC. Amino acid sequence: CASMTSGRRYNEQFF.

A few counts support this clonotype. This chain links TRBV3-1 with TRBJ1-3, with D perhaps TRBD1 (5 bases). The germline V gene encodes CDR1 LGHDT and CDR2 YNNKEL (reference sequence). The CDR3 length is 15 residues. V lost 0 bases and J lost 11, with 17 bases in between. In nucleotides, the CDR3 is TGTGCCAGCAGCCAAGAGACCGGGACTCGGGGCGCCATATATTTT. Translation: CASSQETGTRGAIYF.

This clonotype was observed a few times. The chain combines TRBV12-3 or TRBV12-4 with TRBJ2-7, with 7 bases matching TRBD2. This CDR3 region has 13 residues. V was clipped by 3 bases and J by 3 bases; unmatched bases: 2. The CDR3 nucleotides are TGTGCCAGCAGTTTTTCTAGCGGCTACGAGCAGTACTTC. Translation: CASSFSSGYEQYF.